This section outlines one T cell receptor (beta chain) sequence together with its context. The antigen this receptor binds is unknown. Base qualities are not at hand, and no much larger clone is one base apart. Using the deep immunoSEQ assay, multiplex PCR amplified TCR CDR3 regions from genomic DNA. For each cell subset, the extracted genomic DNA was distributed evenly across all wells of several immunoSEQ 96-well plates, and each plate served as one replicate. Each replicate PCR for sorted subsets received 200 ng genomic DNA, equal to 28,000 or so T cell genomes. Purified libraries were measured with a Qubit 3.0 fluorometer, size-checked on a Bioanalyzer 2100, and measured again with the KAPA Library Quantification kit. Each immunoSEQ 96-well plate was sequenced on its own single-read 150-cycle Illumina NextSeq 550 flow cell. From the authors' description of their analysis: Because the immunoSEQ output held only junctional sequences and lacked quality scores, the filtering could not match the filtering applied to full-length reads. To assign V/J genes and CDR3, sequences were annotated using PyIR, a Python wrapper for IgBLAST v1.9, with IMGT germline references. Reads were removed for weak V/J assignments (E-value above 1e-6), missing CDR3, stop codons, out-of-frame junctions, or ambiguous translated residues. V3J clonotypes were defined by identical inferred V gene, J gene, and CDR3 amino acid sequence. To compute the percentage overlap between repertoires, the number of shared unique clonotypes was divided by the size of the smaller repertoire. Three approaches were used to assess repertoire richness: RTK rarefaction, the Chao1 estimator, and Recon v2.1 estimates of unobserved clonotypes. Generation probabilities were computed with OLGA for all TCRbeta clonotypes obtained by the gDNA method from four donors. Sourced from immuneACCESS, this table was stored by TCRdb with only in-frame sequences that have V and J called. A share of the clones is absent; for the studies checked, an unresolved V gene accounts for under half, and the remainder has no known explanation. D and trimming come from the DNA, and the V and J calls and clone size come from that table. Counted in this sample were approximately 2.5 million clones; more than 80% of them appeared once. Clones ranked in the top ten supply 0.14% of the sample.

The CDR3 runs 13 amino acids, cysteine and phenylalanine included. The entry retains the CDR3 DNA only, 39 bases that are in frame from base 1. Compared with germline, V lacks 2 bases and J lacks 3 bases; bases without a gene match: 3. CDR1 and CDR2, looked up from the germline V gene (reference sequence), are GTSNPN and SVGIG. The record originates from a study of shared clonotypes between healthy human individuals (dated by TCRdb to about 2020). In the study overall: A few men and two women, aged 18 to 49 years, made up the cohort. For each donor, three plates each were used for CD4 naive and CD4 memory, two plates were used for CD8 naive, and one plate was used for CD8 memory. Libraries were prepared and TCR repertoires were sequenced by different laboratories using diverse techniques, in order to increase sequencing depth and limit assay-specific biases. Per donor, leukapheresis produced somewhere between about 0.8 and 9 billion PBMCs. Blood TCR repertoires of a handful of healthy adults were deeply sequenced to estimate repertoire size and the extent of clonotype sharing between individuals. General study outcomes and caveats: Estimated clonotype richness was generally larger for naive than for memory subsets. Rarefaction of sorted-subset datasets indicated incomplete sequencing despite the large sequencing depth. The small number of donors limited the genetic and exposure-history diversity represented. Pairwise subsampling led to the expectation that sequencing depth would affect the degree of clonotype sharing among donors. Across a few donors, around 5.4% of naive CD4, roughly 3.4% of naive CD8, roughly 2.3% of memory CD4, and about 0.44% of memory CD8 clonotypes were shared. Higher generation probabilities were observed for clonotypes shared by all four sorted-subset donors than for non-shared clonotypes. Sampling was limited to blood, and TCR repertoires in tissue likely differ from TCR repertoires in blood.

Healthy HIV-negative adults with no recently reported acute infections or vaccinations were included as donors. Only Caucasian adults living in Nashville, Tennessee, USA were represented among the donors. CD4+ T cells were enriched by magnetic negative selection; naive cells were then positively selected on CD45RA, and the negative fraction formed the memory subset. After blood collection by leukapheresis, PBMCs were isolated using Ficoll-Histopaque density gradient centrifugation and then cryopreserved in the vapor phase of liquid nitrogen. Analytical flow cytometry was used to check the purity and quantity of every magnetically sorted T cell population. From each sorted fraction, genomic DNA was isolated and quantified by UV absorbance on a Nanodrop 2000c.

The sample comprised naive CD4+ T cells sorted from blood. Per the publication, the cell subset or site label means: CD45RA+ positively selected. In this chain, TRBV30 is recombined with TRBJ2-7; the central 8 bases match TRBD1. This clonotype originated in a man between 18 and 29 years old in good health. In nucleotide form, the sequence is TGTGCCTGGAGTTTACAGGGGGTCTACGAGCAGTACTTC. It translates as CAWSLQGVYEQYF.